These 19 T cell receptor beta chains were all obtained from the same sample, sequenced in a study of cytomegalovirus exposure and HLA in healthy donors. This PCR relied on a set of 60 Vbeta primers and 13 Jbeta primers. This table comes from immunoSEQ multiplex PCR, and its TCRdb copy is limited to in-frame clones, with some not included. The sample lists about 38,000 clones, just over 85% occurring once. Sequenced material: PBMCs. These receptors came from a woman aged 40 to 49 in good health and CMV-seropositive.

This clone has a single count. The gene calls are TRBV9 and TRBJ2-7; TRBD2 aligns across 7 bases. Germline CDR1 and CDR2: SGDLS and YYNGEE. The length of the CDR3 is 16 residues. The ends lost 0 bases at V and 0 bases at J; junction bases unmatched: 6. In DNA, the CDR3 is TGTGCCAGCAGCGTAGGGGCGGGGGTGAGCTCCTACGAGCAGTACTTC. Encoded protein: CASSVGAGVSSYEQYF.

The rearrangement uses TRBV10-3 and TRBJ1-6, with 9 positions matching TRBD1. CDR1 is ENHRY and CDR2 is SYGVKD in the germline V gene. The CDR3 has 14 residues. Trimming took 7 bases from V and 8 from J; bases not matched to a gene: 6. The CDR3 reads CAITDGTGYSPLHF. CDR3 coding DNA: TGTGCCATCACCGACGGGACAGGGTATTCACCCCTCCACTTT.

This chain joins TRBV7-9 and TRBJ1-3, with TRBD1 identical over 9 bases. J gave up 4 bases and V 5 bases, and 6 bases lay outside the gene matches. This CDR3 has 15 residues. The germline CDR1 and CDR2 sequences are SEHNR and FQNEAQ (reference sequence). CDR3 region: CASSVGTGPGNTIYF. The CDR3, as DNA: TGTGCCAGCAGCGTGGGGACAGGGCCCGGAAACACCATATATTTT.

The chain joins TRBV19 to TRBJ1-6, with TRBD1 identical over 7 bases. V lost 7 bases and J lost 5; bases outside the gene matches: 5. The CDR3 contains 14 residues. Germline assignment: CDR1 LNHDA and CDR2 SQIVND (reference sequence). CDR3 DNA sequence: TGTGCCAGTACCGCCGGGACAGATAATTCACCCCTCCACTTT. This encodes CASTAGTDNSPLHF.

This clone occurred once. The J gene is TRBJ1-1, the V gene TRBV7-9, with D possibly TRBD1 on 6 matching bases. Germline lookup yields CDR1 SEHNR and CDR2 FQNEAQ (reference sequence). The ends were cut back, 5 bases at V and 4 bases at J, with 14 bases in the middle. The CDR3 spans 14 residues. DNA of the CDR3: TGTGCCAGCAGCCCCGGGGGGGCGGTCACTGAAGCTTTCTTT. Protein: CASSPGGAVTEAFF.

The chain recombines TRBV5-1 with TRBJ2-3, with D possibly TRBD1 on 6 matching bases. The CDR3 loop spans 16 amino acids. Per germline, CDR1 SGHRS and CDR2 YFSETQ. Trimming took off 4 bases at V and 1 base at J, with 16 bases between the two ends. The CDR3 DNA follows: TGCGCCAGCAGCATTCTGGGGGCCGAACGCACAGATACGCAGTATTTT. Translating it yields CASSILGAERTDTQYF.

This chain connects TRBV5-1 to TRBJ1-2, with TRBD1 identical over 11 bases. Trimming at V came to 4 bases and at J to 7 bases, leaving 6 bases not matched to a gene. CDR3 length: 14 amino acids. Germline V gene data show CDR1 as SGHRS and CDR2 as YFSETQ. The CDR3 here is CASSPGTGGSGYTF. The CDR3 coding sequence is TGCGCCAGCAGCCCCGGGACAGGGGGATCTGGCTACACCTTC. The full variable domain, rest sourced from reference TRBV5-1 and TRBJ1-2, is KAGVTQTPRYLIKTRGQQVTLSCSPISGHRSVSWYQQTPGQGLQFLFEYFSETQRNKGNFPGRFSGRQFSNSRSEMNVSTLELGDSALYLCASSPGTGGSGYTFGSGTRLTVV.

The J gene is TRBJ2-5, the V gene TRBV4-1; D uncertain. CDR1 MGHRA and CDR2 YSYEKL come from the germline V gene. The V and J ends lost 1 base and 5 bases respectively, with 14 bases between them. There are 15 residues in the CDR3. The CDR3 nucleotides are TGCGCCAGCAGCCAAGTGGTCCTGCCGAGGGAGACCCAGTACTTC. Translation gives CASSQVVLPRETQYF.

The V call is TRBV7-9, the J call TRBJ1-2; D may be TRBD1 (5 bases). CDR3 length: 16 residues. Germline CDR1 and CDR2: SEHNR and FQNEAQ (reference sequence). V was cut by 3 bases and J by 6 bases, with 20 bases left in between. This CDR3 is CASSFLLEVGEDGYTF. The CDR3, as DNA: TGTGCCAGCAGCTTCCTTTTGGAGGTGGGGGAGGATGGCTACACCTTC.

This chain uses TRBV19 with TRBJ1-6; D is perhaps TRBD1 (5 bases). This CDR3 comprises 15 residues. Per germline, CDR1 LNHDA and CDR2 SQIVND (reference sequence). The germline V and J ends were trimmed by 4 bases and 7 bases, with 14 bases remaining between them. The CDR3 sequence is CASSRQTRSNSPLHF. Here the CDR3 DNA reads TGTGCCAGTAGTAGACAGACCCGCAGCAATTCACCCCTCCACTTT.

V usage is TRBV19 and J usage is TRBJ1-6, with no clear D. CDR3 size: 14 residues. V lost 3 bases and J 4 bases, leaving 7 bases between the germline ends. CDR1 LNHDA and CDR2 SQIVND come from the germline V gene (reference sequence). The CDR3 protein is CASSIRGYNSPLHF. The CDR3 bases are TGTGCCAGTAGTATCCGAGGATATAATTCACCCCTCCACTTT.

This chain uses TRBV10-3 with TRBJ2-2; TRBD2 matches 16 bases. CDR1 is ENHRY, CDR2 SYGVKD, per germline. The ends lost 6 bases at V and 1 base at J; junction bases unmatched: 2. The CDR3 contains 17 residues. CDR3 nucleotide sequence: TGTGCCATCAGGGGGACTAGCGGGGGGGGGAACACCGGGGAGCTGTTTTTT. Its translation: CAIRGTSGGGNTGELFF.

This clone was counted a single time. The CDR3: CASSSGTQKNIQYF. The CDR3, as DNA: TGTGCCAGCAGCTCTGGGACTCAGAAAAACATTCAGTACTTC. This chain links TRBV7-2 with TRBJ2-4; weak D call: TRBD2 (6 bases). V gave up 4 bases and J gave up 4 bases, with 11 bases separating them. Germline lookup yields CDR1 SGHTA and CDR2 FQGNSA. The CDR3 is made up of 14 amino acids.

V is TRBV5-4 and J is TRBJ2-7; 7 bases agree with TRBD1. This CDR3 is 13 amino acids long. The V and J ends lost 4 bases and 1 base, in that order; junction bases with no gene match: 2. Germline CDR1 SGHNT, CDR2 YYREEE (reference sequence). The CDR3 protein is CASSNRGSYEQYF. The CDR3, as DNA: TGTGCCAGCAGCAACAGGGGATCCTACGAGCAGTACTTC.

This chain links TRBV28 with TRBJ1-2; possible D gene TRBD1, 5 bases. The CDR3 spans 15 residues. Germline CDR1 and CDR2: MDHEN and SYDVKM. The V end was cut by 6 bases, the J end by 0 bases, with 14 bases between. CDR3 region: CASRPQGGANYGYTF. DNA of the CDR3: TGTGCCAGCAGGCCCCAGGGCGGAGCTAACTATGGCTACACCTTC.

J is TRBJ2-6 and V is TRBV2, with D maybe TRBD1 (7 bases). V lost 7 bases to trimming and J lost 4 bases, with 23 bases between them. There are 18 residues in the CDR3. Germline V lookup: CDR1 SNHLY, CDR2 FYNNEI. The CDR3, as DNA: TGTGCCAGCATGTGGTTGACAGGGTGGGGGGAAGGGGCCAACGTCCTGACTTTC. Its protein product is CASMWLTGWGEGANVLTF. The whole variable domain, filled in from reference TRBV2 and TRBJ2-6, reads EPEVTQTPSHQVTQMGQEVILRCVPISNHLYFYWYRQILGQKVEFLVSFYNNEISEKSEIFDDQFSVERPDGSNFTLKIRSTKLEDSAMYFCASMWLTGWGEGANVLTFGAGSRLTVL.

The chain joins TRBV5-8 to TRBJ2-7; 7 nucleotides agree with TRBD1. J lost 0 bases, V lost 0 bases, and 6 bases had no gene match. The CDR3 extends over 16 amino acids. The germline CDR1 and CDR2 sequences are SGHTS and YDEGEE. The CDR3 DNA reads as TGTGCCAGCAGCTTGGCCAGAAGGACAGGCTCCTACGAGCAGTACTTC. Protein: CASSLARRTGSYEQYF.

V usage is TRBV6-6 and J usage is TRBJ1-6, with TRBD1 matching 10 bases. This CDR3 has 16 amino acids. Germline CDR1 and CDR2: MNHNY and SVGAGI (reference sequence). V lost 5 bases to trimming and J lost 10 bases; unmatched junction nucleotides: 11. CDR3: CASSPTPTGGGSPLHF. For the CDR3, the DNA is TGTGCCAGCAGTCCTACACCGACAGGGGGCGGGTCACCCCTCCACTTT.

The chain is built from TRBV6-5 and TRBJ2-1, with 10 bases fitting TRBD2. The ends lost 2 bases at V and 1 base at J; junction bases unmatched: 2. Germline V gene lookup returns CDR1 MNHEY and CDR2 SVGAGI. The CDR3 extends over 16 amino acids. CDR3 region: CASSYEAGGSYNEQFF. The DNA of the CDR3 is TGTGCCAGCAGTTACGAAGCGGGGGGGTCCTACAATGAGCAGTTCTTC.